This is a list of T cell receptor beta chains from one sample in a study of blood T cell repertoires in COVID-19. Assay used: immunoSEQ multiplex PCR; TCRdb lists only in-frame clones, some missing. The sample has approximately 300,000 clones, 80% to 90% seen once; the top ten hold roughly 5.1%. Material for sequencing was peripheral blood. These TCRs come from a man between 35 and 55 years old with acute or convalescent COVID-19. The CDR3 runs from the conserved cysteine through the conserved F or W. Each record gives: J gene, CDR3 length, V gene, CDR3 protein.

>TRBJ1-6|13|TRBV2
CASSGQVHSPLHF
>TRBJ2-1|17|TRBV19
CASSITSNRVWDNEQFF
>TRBJ1-2|13|TRBV5-1
CASSTGNIDGYTF
>TRBJ2-7|13|TRBV11-2
CASSFGGAYEQYF
>TRBJ1-4|13|TRBV30
CAWGRGADEKLFF
>TRBJ1-2|12|TRBV12-3/TRBV12-4
CASRSRGQGYTF
>TRBJ1-1|15|TRBV4-2
CASSLGGRENTEAFF
>TRBJ1-2|13|TRBV7-9
CASSQGQLTGYTF
>TRBJ2-1|15|TRBV2
CASSESTSGYNEQFF
>TRBJ1-1|14|TRBV5-1
CASSLGQGGIRAFF
>TRBJ1-1|12|TRBV29-1
CSVGSGLTEAFF
>TRBJ1-5|13|TRBV3-1/TRBV3-2
CASSQDRDQPQHF
>TRBJ2-1|15|TRBV29-1
CSVVTDPISYNEQFF
>TRBJ2-7|14|TRBV7-2
CASSSSSSSYEQYF
>TRBJ2-1|17|TRBV5-5
CASGGQGAPNPYNEQFF
>TRBJ1-1|13|TRBV6-2/TRBV6-3
CASSLSWNTEAFF
>TRBJ2-4|17|TRBV19
CASSIGLGGDRKNIQYF
>TRBJ1-1|13|TRBV12-3/TRBV12-4
CASSLAGATEAFF
>TRBJ2-3|16|TRBV2
CASSGGQGAGTDTQYF
>TRBJ2-1|15|TRBV5-1
CASSFGQGNYNEQFF
>TRBJ1-1|12|TRBV10-3
CATRGQTTEAFF
>TRBJ1-1|13|TRBV14
CASSQGLQTEAFF
>TRBJ1-4|13|TRBV10-3
CAISRGSNEKLFF
>TRBJ1-5|15|TRBV10-3
CAISNDRGGNQPQHF
>TRBJ2-7|15|TRBV5-4
CASSLWGQGDYEQYF
>TRBJ1-6|15|TRBV11-2
CASRPQAFGASPLHF
>TRBJ1-2|12|TRBV25-1
CASRLDTGGYTF
>TRBJ1-1|15|TRBV5-1
CASSGRTGGNTEAFF
>TRBJ2-2|15|TRBV24-1
CATSDPGQGAGELFF
>TRBJ1-1|14|TRBV2
CASSESTGVGRAFF
>TRBJ1-6|14|TRBV5-1
CASSQDRDDSPLHF
>TRBJ2-7|14|TRBV5-4
CASSSTGGSGEQYF
>TRBJ1-2|14|TRBV19
CASSNTGTSLGYTF
>TRBJ1-6|17|TRBV5-1
CASSRGTGGSYNSPLHF
>TRBJ1-3|23|TRBV21-1
CASSKFWRDFRAGSRRTGNTIYF
>TRBJ1-1|15|TRBV5-1
CASSLWGEMNTEAFF
>TRBJ2-3|15|TRBV5-1
CASSGRGEGTDTQYF
>TRBJ1-1|13|TRBV7-2
CASSSEGRTEAFF
>TRBJ2-5|14|TRBV13
CASSSAGEGETQYF